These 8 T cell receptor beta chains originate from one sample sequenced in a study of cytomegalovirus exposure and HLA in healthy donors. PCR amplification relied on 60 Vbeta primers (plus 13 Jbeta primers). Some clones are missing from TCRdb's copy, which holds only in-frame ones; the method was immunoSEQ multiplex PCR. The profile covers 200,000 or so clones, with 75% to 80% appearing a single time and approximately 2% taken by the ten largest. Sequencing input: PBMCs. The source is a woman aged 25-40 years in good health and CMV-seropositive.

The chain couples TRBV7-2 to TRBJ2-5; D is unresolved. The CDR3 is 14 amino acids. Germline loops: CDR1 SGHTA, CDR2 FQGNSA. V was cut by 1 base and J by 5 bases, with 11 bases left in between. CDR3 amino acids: CASSLGPSVETQYF. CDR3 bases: TGTGCCAGCAGCTTAGGCCCATCGGTGGAGACCCAGTACTTC.

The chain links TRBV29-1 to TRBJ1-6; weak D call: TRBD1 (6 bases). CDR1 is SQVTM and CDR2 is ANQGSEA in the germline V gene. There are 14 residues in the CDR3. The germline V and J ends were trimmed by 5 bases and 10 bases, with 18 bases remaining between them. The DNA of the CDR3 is TGCAGCGTTCAACAGGACAGCTTAGGATCACCCCTCCACTTT. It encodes CSVQQDSLGSPLHF.

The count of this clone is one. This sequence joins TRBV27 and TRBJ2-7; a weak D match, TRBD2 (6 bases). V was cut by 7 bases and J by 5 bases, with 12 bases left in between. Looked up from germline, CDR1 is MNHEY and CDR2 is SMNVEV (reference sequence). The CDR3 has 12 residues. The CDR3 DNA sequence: TGTGCCAGCAAAGGGGACTTCAACGAGCAGTACTTC. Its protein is CASKGDFNEQYF.

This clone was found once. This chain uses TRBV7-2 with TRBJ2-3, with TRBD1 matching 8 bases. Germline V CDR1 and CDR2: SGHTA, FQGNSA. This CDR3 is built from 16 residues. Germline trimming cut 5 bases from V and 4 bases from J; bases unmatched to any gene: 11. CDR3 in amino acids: CASSPVGRGQSDTQYF. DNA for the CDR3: TGTGCCAGCAGCCCAGTAGGCAGGGGGCAATCAGATACGCAGTATTTT.

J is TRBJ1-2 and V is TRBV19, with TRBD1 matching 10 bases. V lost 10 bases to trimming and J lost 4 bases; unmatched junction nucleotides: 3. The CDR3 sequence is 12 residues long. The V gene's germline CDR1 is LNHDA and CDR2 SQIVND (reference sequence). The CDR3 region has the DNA TGTGCCACCCGGACAGGGGGCTATGGCTACACCTTC. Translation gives CATRTGGYGYTF.

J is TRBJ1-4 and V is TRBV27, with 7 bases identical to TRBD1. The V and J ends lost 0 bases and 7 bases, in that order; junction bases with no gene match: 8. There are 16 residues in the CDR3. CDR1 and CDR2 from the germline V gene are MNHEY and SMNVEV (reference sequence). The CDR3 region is CASSLSMKGAPEKLFF. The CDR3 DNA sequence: TGTGCCAGCAGTTTATCGATGAAGGGGGCCCCTGAAAAACTGTTTTTT.

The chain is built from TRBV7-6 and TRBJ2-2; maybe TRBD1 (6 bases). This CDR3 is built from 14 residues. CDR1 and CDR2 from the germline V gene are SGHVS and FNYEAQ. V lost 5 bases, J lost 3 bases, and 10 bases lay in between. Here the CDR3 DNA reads TGTGCCAGCAGCGGTGGACAGTACACCGGGGAGCTGTTTTTT. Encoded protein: CASSGGQYTGELFF.

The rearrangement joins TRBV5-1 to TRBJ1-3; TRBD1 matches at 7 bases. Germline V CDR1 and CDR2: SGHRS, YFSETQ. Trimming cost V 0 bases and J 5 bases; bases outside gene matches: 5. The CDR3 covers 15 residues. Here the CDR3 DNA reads TGCGCCAGCAGCTTGGGGACAGGCGCTCGAAACACCATATATTTT. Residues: CASSLGTGARNTIYF.